This T cell receptor beta chain was sequenced in a study of monozygotic twins with cystic fibrosis. The wider study: With about 15 PCR cycles, barcoded libraries came from about 3 micrograms of fragmented DNA.

Only in-frame clones appear in the TCRdb table, and some are missing; sequencing was by immunoSEQ multiplex PCR. The table shows tens of thousands of clones, with about 80% occurring only once. The germline V gene has CDR1 SNHLY and CDR2 FYNNEI. CDR3 length equals 13 residues. V lost 6 bases and J lost 2; bases outside the gene matches: 0. The chain employs TRBV2 and TRBJ2-7, with 11 bases fitting TRBD2. Sequenced material: blood. The receptor was derived from a girl aged 2-10 years with cystic fibrosis. In nucleotides, the CDR3 is TGTGCCAGCAGGACTAGCGGGGCCTACGAGCAGTACTTC. This encodes CASRTSGAYEQYF.